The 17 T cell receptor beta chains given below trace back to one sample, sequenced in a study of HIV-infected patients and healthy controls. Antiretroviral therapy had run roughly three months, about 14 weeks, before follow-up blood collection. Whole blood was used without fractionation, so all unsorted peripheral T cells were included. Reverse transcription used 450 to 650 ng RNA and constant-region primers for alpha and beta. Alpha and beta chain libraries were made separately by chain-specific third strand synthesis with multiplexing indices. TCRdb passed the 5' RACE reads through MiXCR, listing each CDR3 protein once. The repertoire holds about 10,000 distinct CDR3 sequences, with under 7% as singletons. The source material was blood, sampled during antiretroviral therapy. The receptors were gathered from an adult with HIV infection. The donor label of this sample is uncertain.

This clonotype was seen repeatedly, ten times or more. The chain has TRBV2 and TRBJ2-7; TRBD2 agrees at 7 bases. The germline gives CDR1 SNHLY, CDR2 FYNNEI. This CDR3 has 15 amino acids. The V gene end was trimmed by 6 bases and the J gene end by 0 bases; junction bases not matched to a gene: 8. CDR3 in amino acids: CASSETSESSYEQYF. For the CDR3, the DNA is TGTGCCAGCAGCGAAACTAGCGAGAGCTCCTACGAGCAGTACTTC.

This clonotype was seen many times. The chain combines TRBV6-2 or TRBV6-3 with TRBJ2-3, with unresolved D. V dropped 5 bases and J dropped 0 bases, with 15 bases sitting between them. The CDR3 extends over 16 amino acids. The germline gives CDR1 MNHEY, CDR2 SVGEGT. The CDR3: CASSDVYLSSTDTQYF. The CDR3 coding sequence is TGTGCCAGCAGTGACGTCTACTTATCTAGCACAGATACGCAGTATTTT.

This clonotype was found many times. Written as DNA, the CDR3 is TGTGCCTGGAGTGTAATCCCCTTTAACTATGGCTACACCTTC. It is translated as CAWSVIPFNYGYTF. The V and J genes are TRBV30 and TRBJ1-2; D not resolved. Trimming stripped 0 bases from V and 1 base from J, with 9 bases between. CDR3 length: 14 amino acids. From germline, CDR1 is GTSNPN and CDR2 SVGIG (reference sequence).

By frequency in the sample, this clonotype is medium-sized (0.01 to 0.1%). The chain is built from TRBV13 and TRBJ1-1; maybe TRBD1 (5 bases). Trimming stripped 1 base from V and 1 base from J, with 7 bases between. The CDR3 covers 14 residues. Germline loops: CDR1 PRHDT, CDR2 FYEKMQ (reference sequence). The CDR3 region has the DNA TGTGCCAGCAGCTTAGCCGGGGGGAACACTGAAGCTTTCTTT. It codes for CASSLAGGNTEAFF.

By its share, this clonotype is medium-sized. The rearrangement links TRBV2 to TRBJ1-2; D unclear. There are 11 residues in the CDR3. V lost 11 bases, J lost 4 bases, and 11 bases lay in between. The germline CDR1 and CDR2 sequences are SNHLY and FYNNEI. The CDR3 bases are TGTGCCCTTGGGCAGCCCTATGGCTACACCTTC. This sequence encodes CALGQPYGYTF.

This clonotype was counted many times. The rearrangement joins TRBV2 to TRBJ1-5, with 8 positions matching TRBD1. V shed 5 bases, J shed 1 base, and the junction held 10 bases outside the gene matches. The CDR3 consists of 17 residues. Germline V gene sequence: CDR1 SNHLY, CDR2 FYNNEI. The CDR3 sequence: CASSSGQGGLSNQPQHF. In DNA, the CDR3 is TGTGCCAGCAGTTCCGGACAGGGTGGCTTGAGCAATCAGCCCCAGCATTTT.

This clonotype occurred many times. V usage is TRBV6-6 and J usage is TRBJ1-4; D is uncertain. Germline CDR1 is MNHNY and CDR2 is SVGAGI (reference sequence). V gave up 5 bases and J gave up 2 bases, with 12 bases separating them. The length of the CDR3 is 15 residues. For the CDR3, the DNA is TGTGCCAGCAGTATTAGCCGGGCTACTAATGAAAAACTGTTTTTT. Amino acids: CASSISRATNEKLFF.

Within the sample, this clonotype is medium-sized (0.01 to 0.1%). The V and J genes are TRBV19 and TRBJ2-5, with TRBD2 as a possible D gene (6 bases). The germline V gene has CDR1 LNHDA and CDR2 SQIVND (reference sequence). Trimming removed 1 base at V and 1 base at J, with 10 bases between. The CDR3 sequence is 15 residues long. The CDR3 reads CASSIGWRGQETQYF. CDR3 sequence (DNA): TGTGCCAGTAGTATAGGGTGGAGGGGCCAAGAGACCCAGTACTTC.

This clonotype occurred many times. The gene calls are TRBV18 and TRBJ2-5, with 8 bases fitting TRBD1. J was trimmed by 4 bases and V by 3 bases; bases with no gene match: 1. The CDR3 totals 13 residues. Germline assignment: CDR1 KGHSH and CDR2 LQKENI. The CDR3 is CASSPGQGETQYF. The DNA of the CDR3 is TGTGCCAGCTCACCCGGACAGGGAGAGACCCAGTACTTC.

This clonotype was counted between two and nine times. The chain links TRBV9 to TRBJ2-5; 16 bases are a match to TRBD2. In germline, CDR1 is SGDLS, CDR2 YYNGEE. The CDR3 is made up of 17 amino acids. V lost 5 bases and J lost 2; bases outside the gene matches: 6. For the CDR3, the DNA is TGTGCCAGCAGTCAGGGACTAGCGGGGGGGCCACAAGAGACCCAGTACTTC. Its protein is CASSQGLAGGPQETQYF.

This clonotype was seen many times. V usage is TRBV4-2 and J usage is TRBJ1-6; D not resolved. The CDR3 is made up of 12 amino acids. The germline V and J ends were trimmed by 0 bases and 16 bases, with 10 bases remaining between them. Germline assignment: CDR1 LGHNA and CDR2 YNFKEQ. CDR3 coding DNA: TGTGCCAGCAGCCAAGAACCCGGTCCTCTCCACTTT. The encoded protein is CASSQEPGPLHF.

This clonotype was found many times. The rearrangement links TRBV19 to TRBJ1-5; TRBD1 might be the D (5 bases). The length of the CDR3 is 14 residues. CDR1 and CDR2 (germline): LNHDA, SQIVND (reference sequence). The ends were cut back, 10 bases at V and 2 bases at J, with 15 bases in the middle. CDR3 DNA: TGTGCCACCATGGGGGTGTTGGGCAATCAGCCCCAGCATTTT. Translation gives CATMGVLGNQPQHF.

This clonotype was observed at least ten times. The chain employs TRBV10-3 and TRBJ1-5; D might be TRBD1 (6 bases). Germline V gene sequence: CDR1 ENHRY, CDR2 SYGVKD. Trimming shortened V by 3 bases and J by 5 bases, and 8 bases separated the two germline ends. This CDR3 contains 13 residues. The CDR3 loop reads CAISERGDQPQHF. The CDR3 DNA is TGTGCCATCAGTGAAAGGGGGGATCAGCCCCAGCATTTT.

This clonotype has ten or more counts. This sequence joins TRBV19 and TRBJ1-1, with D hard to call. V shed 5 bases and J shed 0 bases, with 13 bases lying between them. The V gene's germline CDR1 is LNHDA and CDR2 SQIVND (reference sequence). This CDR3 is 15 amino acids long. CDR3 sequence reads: CASSALQTMNTEAFF. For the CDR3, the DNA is TGTGCCAGTAGTGCTTTACAGACGATGAACACTGAAGCTTTCTTT. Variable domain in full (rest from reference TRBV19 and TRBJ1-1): DGGITQSPKYLFRKEGQNVTLSCEQNLNHDAMYWYRQDPGQGLRLIYYSQIVNDFQKGDIAEGYSVSREKKESFPLTVTSAQKNPTAFYLCASSALQTMNTEAFFGQGTRLTVV.

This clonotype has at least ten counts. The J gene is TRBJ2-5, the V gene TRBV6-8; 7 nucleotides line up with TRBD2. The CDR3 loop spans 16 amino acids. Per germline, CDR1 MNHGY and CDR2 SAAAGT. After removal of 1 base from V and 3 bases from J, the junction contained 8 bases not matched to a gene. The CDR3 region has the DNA TGTGCCAGCAGTTACTTGGCGGGAGAGGCGGAAGAGACCCAGTACTTC. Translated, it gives CASSYLAGEAEETQYF.

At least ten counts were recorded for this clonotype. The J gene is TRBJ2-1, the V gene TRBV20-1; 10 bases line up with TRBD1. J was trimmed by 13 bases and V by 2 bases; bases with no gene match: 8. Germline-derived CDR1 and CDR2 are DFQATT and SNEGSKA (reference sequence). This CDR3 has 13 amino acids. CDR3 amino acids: CSARSGQGLFQFF. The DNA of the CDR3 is TGCAGTGCTAGATCGGGACAGGGGCTTTTCCAGTTCTTC.

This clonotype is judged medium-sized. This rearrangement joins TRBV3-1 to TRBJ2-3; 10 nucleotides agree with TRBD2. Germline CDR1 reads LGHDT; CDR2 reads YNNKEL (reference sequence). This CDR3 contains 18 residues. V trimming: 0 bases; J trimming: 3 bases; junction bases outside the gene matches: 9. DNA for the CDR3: TGTGCCAGCAGCCAAGATTCGCTAGCGGGAGACGTTACAGATACGCAGTATTTT. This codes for CASSQDSLAGDVTDTQYF.